The text below deals with one T cell receptor (beta chain). The germline V gene has CDR1 SNHLY and CDR2 FYNNEI. This CDR3 comprises 14 residues. Trimming took 10 bases from V and 6 from J; bases not matched to a gene: 11. This specimen comes from a study of blood T cell repertoires in COVID-19. Per the authors' pipeline: From reference gene primer amplification, estimates of nucleated cell counts were derived. The data were produced by immunoSEQ multiplex PCR, yet TCRdb's version contains in-frame clones alone and is incomplete. V and J calls and clone size are copied from that table; D and trimming were computed from the DNA. Here the sample spans 110,000 to 150,000 clones, 60% to 85% being singletons.

Material for sequencing was peripheral blood. The chain carries TRBV2 and TRBJ2-7; 11 bases match TRBD2. The receptor was isolated from a woman aged 55-75 years with acute or convalescent COVID-19. As DNA, the CDR3 is TGTGCCACGAAACTAGCGGGAGTCGTTGGCGAGCAGTACTTC. Residues: CATKLAGVVGEQYF.